Listed below are T cell receptor beta chains from one sample, sequenced in a study of OX40 agonist ivuxolimab in advanced cancers. The assay was immunoSEQ multiplex PCR, and TCRdb's table has in-frame clones only and misses some. The repertoire holds about 64,000 clones, with roughly 87% as singletons. The material was CD4+ or CD8+ T cells sorted from blood, obtained in a trial of the OX40 agonist ivuxolimab. Source of these receptors: an adult with an advanced solid tumor such as melanoma, head and neck, liver or kidney cancer. The CDR3 runs from the conserved cysteine through the conserved F or W. The D gene is left open where the match is weak. Clone size is given for some rows only: seen once, a few or many times, or a class if the clone is expanded.

TRBJ2-2 | . | TRBV18 | TRBD1 | TGTGCCAGCTCGACAGGGAACGGGGAGCTGTTTTTT | CASSTGNGELFF
TRBJ1-2 | . | TRBV29-1 | . | TGCAGCGCCTCTCACGGTGACTATGGCTACACCTTC | CSASHGDYGYTF
TRBJ1-2 | . | TRBV6-1 | . | TGTGCCAGCAGTGAAGGCAGTAATAACTATGGCTACACCTTC | CASSEGSNNYGYTF
TRBJ2-1 | . | TRBV4-1 | TRBD1 | TGCGCCAGCAGCCGAGCCGGGACAGGGGGCTATGAGCAGTTCTTC | CASSRAGTGGYEQFF
TRBJ2-3 | . | TRBV18 | TRBD2 | TGTGCCAGCTCACCCAGCGGGAGTGTTGATACGCAGTATTTT | CASSPSGSVDTQYF
TRBJ1-1 | . | TRBV5-1 | TRBD1 | TGCGCCAGCACCCAACAGGGGGCCGAAACTTTCTTT | CASTQQGAETFF
TRBJ2-7 | . | TRBV27 | . | TGTGCCAGCAGTTTATCGTTTCCCGGAGGCTCCTACGAGCAGTACTTC | CASSLSFPGGSYEQYF
TRBJ1-5 | . | TRBV6-1 | . | TGTGCCAGCAGGGAACACCCCGGGTTCAATCAGCCCCAGCATTTT | CASREHPGFNQPQHF
TRBJ2-1 | . | TRBV15 | . | TGTGCCATCAGCAGACAAAACGGGGCTTACAATGAGCAGTTCTTC | CAISRQNGAYNEQFF
TRBJ2-5 | once | TRBV9 | TRBD2 | TGTGCCAGCAGCGAGACTAGCGGGAAGGAGACCCAGTACTTC | CASSETSGKETQYF
TRBJ2-7 | . | TRBV18 | . | TGTGCCAGCTCACCATGGGTTGGACAGAACTACGAGCAGTACTTC | CASSPWVGQNYEQYF
TRBJ2-3 | . | TRBV5-4 | . | TGTGCCAGCAGCAGTAGCGGAACCTCCCCAGATACGCAGTATTTT | CASSSSGTSPDTQYF
TRBJ2-1 | few | TRBV7-3 | TRBD2 | TGTGCCAGCAGCTCGGGACTAGTGAGCAATGAGCAGTTCTTC | CASSSGLVSNEQFF
TRBJ2-3 | . | TRBV7-3 | . | TGTGCCAGCAGCCCGCCGGGACACCATACGCAGTATTTT | CASSPPGHHTQYF
TRBJ1-4 | . | TRBV11-1 | . | TGTGCCAGCAGCCCCTCAGGGGCGGGCGATGAAAAACTGTTTTTT | CASSPSGAGDEKLFF
TRBJ2-1 | . | TRBV5-6 | . | TGTGCCAGCAGCTCGCCTCCGGGATCGCATGAGCAGTTCTTC | CASSSPPGSHEQFF
TRBJ2-3 | . | TRBV14 | . | TGTGCCAGCAGCCAGGGGAATATAGATACGCAGTATTTT | CASSQGNIDTQYF
TRBJ1-4 | . | TRBV30 | TRBD1 | TGTGCCTGGAGTCCCGACAGGGGAAAACTGTTTTTT | CAWSPDRGKLFF
TRBJ2-5 | once | TRBV2 | . | TGTGCCAGCAGTGAATGGACTTTTCAAGAGACCCAGTACTTC | CASSEWTFQETQYF
TRBJ2-3 | . | TRBV30 | TRBD2 | TGTGCCTGGAGTCAAAGCGGGAGGGGGAGAGATACGCAGTATTTT | CAWSQSGRGRDTQYF
TRBJ2-7 | . | TRBV29-1 | . | TGCAGCGTTGAAAGGGGGGGAAGCGAGCAGTACTTC | CSVERGGSEQYF
TRBJ2-3 | . | TRBV19 | . | TGTGCCAGTAAGTGGGCTAGCACAGATACGCAGTATTTT | CASKWASTDTQYF
TRBJ1-2 | . | TRBV29-1 | . | TGCAGCGTTGAAGATCCCCTCAGAGGTGGCTACACCTTC | CSVEDPLRGGYTF
TRBJ2-7 | . | TRBV28 | . | TGTGCCAGCATCCAAGGACAGTCCCTAGGGCAGCAGTACTTC | CASIQGQSLGQQYF
TRBJ1-1 | . | TRBV6-5 | . | TGTGCCAGCAGTTACTCGGTTGAGGGTCGAGCAGCTTTCTTT | CASSYSVEGRAAFF
TRBJ2-7 | . | TRBV11-2 | TRBD1 | TGTGCCAGCAGCAACAGCAGGGGGTCCGAGCAGTACTTC | CASSNSRGSEQYF
TRBJ1-2 | . | TRBV7-6 | . | TGTGCCAGCAGCCGGGGGGAATCCTATGGCTACACCTTC | CASSRGESYGYTF
TRBJ1-5 | . | TRBV30 | . | TGTGCCTGGCGTCAGGATAGCAATCAGCCCCAGCATTTT | CAWRQDSNQPQHF
TRBJ2-2 | . | TRBV5-1 | . | TGCGCCAGCAGCATACAAAGGGACTCCATGAACACCGGGGAGCTGTTTTTT | CASSIQRDSMNTGELFF
TRBJ2-5 | . | TRBV6-6 | . | TGTGCCAGCAGTTCGGGACTCTTGGGGGAGACCCAGTACTTC | CASSSGLLGETQYF